These 9 T cell receptor beta chains came from one sample sequenced in a study of radiotherapy plus CTLA-4 blockade in lung cancer. Sequencing was performed with immunoSEQ multiplex PCR; in TCRdb, only in-frame clones are kept and a portion is missing. The profile shows 78,000 or so clones, approximately 86% of them singletons. This specimen consisted of peripheral blood, obtained from a patient treated with radiotherapy plus ipilimumab. The receptors originated from a human donor with non-small cell lung cancer who had stable disease on radiotherapy plus ipilimumab.

This clone was found once. The genes are TRBV4-1 and TRBJ1-2, with D unclear. The CDR3 consists of 14 residues. Between the trimmed V and J ends, which lost 0 bases and 4 bases, there was a span of 9 bases. Germline CDR1 and CDR2: MGHRA and YSYEKL. Here the CDR3 DNA reads TGCGCCAGCAGCCAAGAGGGGTTTATCTATGGCTACACCTTC. Translated, it gives CASSQEGFIYGYTF.

The CDR3 DNA sequence: TGTGCCAGCAGTGAAGTTGGGGGTAGGCAGCCCCAGCATTTT. Translation gives CASSEVGGRQPQHF. This chain joins TRBV6-1 and TRBJ1-5, with D perhaps matching TRBD1 (5 bases). This CDR3 is built from 14 residues. Germline assignment: CDR1 MNHNS and CDR2 SASEGT. Trimming shortened V by 1 base and J by 7 bases, and 11 bases separated the two germline ends.

The chain links TRBV6-5 to TRBJ1-4; weak D call: TRBD1 (6 bases). The germline gives CDR1 MNHEY, CDR2 SVGAGI. Trimming pared 10 bases from V and 6 bases from J, leaving 15 bases between. The CDR3 has 13 residues. The CDR3 nucleotides read TGTGCCACCTCCCGGGGGCTGGATGAAAAACTGTTTTTT. This gives the protein CATSRGLDEKLFF.

J is TRBJ2-4 and V is TRBV21-1. TRBV21-1 is reported as a pseudogene. There are 12 residues in the CDR3. CDR3 nucleotides: TGTGCCAGCAGCGAAAAGGGACGGTTTATATACTTC. Its translation is CASSEKGRFIYF.

The chain has TRBV21-1 and TRBJ2-5. TRBV21-1 is an annotated pseudogene. The CDR3 has 14 amino acids. CDR3 coding DNA: TGTGCCAGCAGCAGGGGTCCAGAGTCAGAGACCCAGTACTTC. As protein: CASSRGPESETQYF.

The chain has TRBV7-2 and TRBJ1-6; 11 positions agree with TRBD1. The V gene end was trimmed by 5 bases and the J gene end by 10 bases; junction bases not matched to a gene: 4. The CDR3 length is 14 residues. The germline V gene encodes CDR1 SGHTA and CDR2 FQGNSA. DNA of the CDR3: TGTGCCAGCAGCCCGGACAGGGGGCTCTCACCCCTCCACTTT. Its translation is CASSPDRGLSPLHF. The full variable domain, in which reference TRBV7-2 and TRBJ1-6 provide the parts outside the CDR3, is GAGVSQSPSNKVTEKGKDVELRCDPISGHTALYWYRQSLGQGLEFLIYFQGNSAPDKSGLPSDRFSAERTGGSVSTLTIQRTQQEDSAVYLCASSPDRGLSPLHFGNGTRLTVT.

The genes are TRBV7-3 and TRBJ2-5, with 13 nucleotides matching TRBD2. The CDR3 sequence is 16 residues long. V lost 1 base to trimming and J lost 5 bases; unmatched junction nucleotides: 4. The germline V gene encodes CDR1 SGHTA and CDR2 FQGTGA. The CDR3 protein is CASSLSGLAGAETQYF. CDR3 nucleotide sequence: TGTGCCAGCAGCTTAAGTGGACTAGCGGGGGCTGAGACCCAGTACTTC.

The chain joins TRBV7-6 to TRBJ2-3; tentative D call: TRBD2 (6 bases). The length of the CDR3 is 14 residues. V lost 3 bases to trimming and J lost 4 bases, with 11 bases between them. CDR1 and CDR2 (germline): SGHVS, FNYEAQ. The CDR3 is CASSLTGAPDTQYF. The DNA of the CDR3 is TGTGCCAGCAGCTTGACGGGAGCCCCAGATACGCAGTATTTT.

The rearrangement uses TRBV4-1 and TRBJ2-7, with TRBD2 matching over 12 bases. With 0 bases clipped from V and 2 bases from J, the junction kept 11 bases outside the gene matches. The CDR3 loop spans 19 amino acids. Germline lookup yields CDR1 MGHRA and CDR2 YSYEKL. In DNA, the CDR3 is TGCGCCAGCAGCCAAGATCACAGGGGGACTAGCGGGTTCCCCTACGAGCAGTACTTC. It encodes CASSQDHRGTSGFPYEQYF.